The 8 T cell receptor beta chains given below trace back to one sample, sequenced in a study of CD8+CD57+ T cells in acquired aplastic anemia (dated by TCRdb to 2016 to 2019). Patients chosen for sequencing had shown expansion of CD8+CD57+ cells by flow cytometry. For sequencing, an Illumina HiSeq 2000 was employed. Profiling of TCR beta VDJ combinations and CDR3 sequences used genomic DNA as the template. The public reads were run again by TCRdb, first through fastp at Q25 and then through MiXCR, and only productive beta chains were kept. Rows matching on CDR3 protein sequence are summarized as one entry with the most common DNA and genes. The sample records about 150,000 distinct CDR3 sequences, approximately 44% of which are singletons. Roughly 3.2% of the sample goes to the ten largest clones. Sequenced: sorted CD4+, CD8+, or CD8+CD57+ T cells (not recorded which) from PBMCs. The receptor source for this set is a human donor with aplastic anemia.

The rearrangement links TRBV10-3 to TRBJ1-1; 7 bases agree with TRBD1. The germline gives CDR1 ENHRY, CDR2 SYGVKD. The trim removed 4 bases at V and 1 base at J, leaving 12 bases unmatched. There are 17 residues in the CDR3. The CDR3 loop reads CAISGAFVGTANTEAFF. As DNA, the CDR3 is TGTGCCATCAGTGGGGCTTTTGTCGGGACAGCGAACACTGAAGCTTTCTTT.

The chain uses TRBV29-1 and TRBJ2-7; weak D call: TRBD2 (5 bases). Trimming removed 4 bases from V and 7 bases from J, with 11 bases in between. There are 11 residues in the CDR3. Germline CDR1 reads SQVTM; CDR2 reads ANQGSEA. CDR3 DNA sequence: TGCAGCGTTGGCGCGGGCTTGGAGCAGTACTTC. This sequence encodes CSVGAGLEQYF.

V and J are TRBV15 and TRBJ1-6; D gene uncertain. Deletions cut 4 bases from V and 7 bases from J, with 11 bases between. Looked up from germline, CDR1 is LNHNV and CDR2 is YYDKDF (reference sequence). This CDR3 is 14 amino acids long. CDR3 residues: CATSKQRQNSPLHF. The CDR3 DNA reads as TGTGCCACCAGCAAGCAAAGGCAGAATTCACCCCTCCACTTT.

The table lists this clonotype with a few counts. This may come from a read error, since a much larger clone is one base off. The V gene is TRBV9, the J gene TRBJ2-1, with 9 bases that match TRBD2. CDR1 and CDR2 (germline): SGDLS, YYNGEE. The CDR3 is made up of 16 amino acids. Unmatched junction bases numbered 4, after V lost 3 bases and J lost 0 bases. The CDR3 region is CASSAALAGSYNEQFF. The CDR3 DNA reads TGTGCCAGCAGCGCAGCACTAGCGGGCTCCTACAATGAGCAGTTCTTC.

To note about this clonotype: Just one base apart from a much larger clone, this may be a read error. V usage is TRBV20-1 and J usage is TRBJ1-1; D gene ambiguous. CDR1 and CDR2 (germline): DFQATT, SNEGSKA (reference sequence). The CDR3 runs to 12 residues. The V end lost 6 bases, the J end lost 3 bases, and 11 bases lay between the germline ends. CDR3 in amino acids: CSAYFGDTEAFF. DNA for the CDR3: TGCAGTGCATACTTCGGAGACACTGAAGCTTTCTTT.

This clonotype was seen at least ten times. This chain uses TRBV7-2 with TRBJ1-3; D call uncertain. This CDR3 is 15 amino acids long. CDR1 SGHTA and CDR2 FQGNSA come from the germline V gene. V was trimmed by 5 bases and J by 5 bases, leaving 16 bases between them. The CDR3 DNA reads TGTGCCAGCAGCCCATTAAACTGGGGAAGAAACACCATATATTTT. Its protein product is CASSPLNWGRNTIYF.

Here the CDR3 DNA reads TGTGCCAGCAAGGTAGGCAATCAGCCCCAGCATTTT. Its protein is CASKVGNQPQHF. The rearrangement joins TRBV2 to TRBJ1-5; D unclear. CDR3 length: 12 amino acids. Per germline, CDR1 SNHLY and CDR2 FYNNEI. Between the trimmed V and J ends, which lost 7 bases and 2 bases, there was a span of 6 bases.

At least ten counts were recorded for this clonotype. The chain is built from TRBV5-1 and TRBJ1-2, with 10 nucleotides matching TRBD1. V lost 0 bases, J lost 2 bases, and 1 base stayed unmatched. The CDR3 is made up of 15 amino acids. Per germline, CDR1 SGHRS and CDR2 YFSETQ. The CDR3 coding sequence is TGCGCCAGCAGCTTGGGGACAGGGGGAAACTATGGCTACACCTTC. It encodes CASSLGTGGNYGYTF.